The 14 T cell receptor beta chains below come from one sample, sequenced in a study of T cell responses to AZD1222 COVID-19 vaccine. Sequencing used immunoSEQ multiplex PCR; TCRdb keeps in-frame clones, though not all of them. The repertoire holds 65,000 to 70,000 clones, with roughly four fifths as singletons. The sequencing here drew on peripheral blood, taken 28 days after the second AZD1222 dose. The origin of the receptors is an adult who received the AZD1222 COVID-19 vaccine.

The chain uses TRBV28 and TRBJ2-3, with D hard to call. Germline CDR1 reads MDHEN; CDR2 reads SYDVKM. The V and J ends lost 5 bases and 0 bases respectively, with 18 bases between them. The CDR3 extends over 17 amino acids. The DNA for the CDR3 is TGTGCCAGCAGTCCGGCCGGTTTTGAGACTAGCACAGATACGCAGTATTTT. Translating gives CASSPAGFETSTDTQYF.

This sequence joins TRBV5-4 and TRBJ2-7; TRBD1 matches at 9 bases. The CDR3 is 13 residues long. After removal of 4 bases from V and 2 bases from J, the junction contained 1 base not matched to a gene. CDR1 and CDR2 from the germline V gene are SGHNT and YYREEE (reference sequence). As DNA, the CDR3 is TGTGCCAGCAGCCGGACAGGGGCCTACGAGCAGTACTTC. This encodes CASSRTGAYEQYF.

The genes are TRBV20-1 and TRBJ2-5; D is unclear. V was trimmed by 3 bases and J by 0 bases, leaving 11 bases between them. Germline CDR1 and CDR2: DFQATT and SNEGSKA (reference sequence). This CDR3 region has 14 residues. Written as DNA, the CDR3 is TGCAGTGCTAGTCGAGGCCAGAACCAAGAGACCCAGTACTTC. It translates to CSASRGQNQETQYF.

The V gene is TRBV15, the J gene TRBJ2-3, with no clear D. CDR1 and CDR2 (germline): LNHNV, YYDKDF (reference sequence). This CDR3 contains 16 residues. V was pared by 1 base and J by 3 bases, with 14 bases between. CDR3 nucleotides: TGTGCCACCAGCAGAGCGGCGCTACCGGCGACAGATACGCAGTATTTT. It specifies CATSRAALPATDTQYF. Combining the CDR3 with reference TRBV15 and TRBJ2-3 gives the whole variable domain DAMVIQNPRYQVTQFGKPVTLSCSQTLNHNVMYWYQQKSSQAPKLLFHYYDKDFNNEADTPDNFQSRRPNTSFCFLDIRSPGLGDTAMYLCATSRAALPATDTQYFGPGTRLTVL.

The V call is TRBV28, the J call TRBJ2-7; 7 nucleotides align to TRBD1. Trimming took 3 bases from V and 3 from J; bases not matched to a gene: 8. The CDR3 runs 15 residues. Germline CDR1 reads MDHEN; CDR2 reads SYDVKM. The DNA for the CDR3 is TGTGCCAGCAGTTTCCCTAGGACAGGTCACTACGAGCAGTACTTC. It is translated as CASSFPRTGHYEQYF.

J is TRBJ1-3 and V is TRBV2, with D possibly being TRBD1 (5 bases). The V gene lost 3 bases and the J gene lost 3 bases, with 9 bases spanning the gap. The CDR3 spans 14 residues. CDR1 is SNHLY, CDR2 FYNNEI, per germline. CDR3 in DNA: TGTGCCAGCAGTGACAGGGTGGATGGAAACACCATATATTTT. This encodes CASSDRVDGNTIYF.

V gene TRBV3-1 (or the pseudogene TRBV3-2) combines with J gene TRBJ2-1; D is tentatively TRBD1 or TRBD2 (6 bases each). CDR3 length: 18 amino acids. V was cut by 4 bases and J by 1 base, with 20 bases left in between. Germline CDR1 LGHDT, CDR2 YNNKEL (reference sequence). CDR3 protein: CASSPRRGSQGSYNEQFF. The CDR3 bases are TGTGCCAGCAGCCCCAGGAGGGGATCACAGGGATCCTACAATGAGCAGTTCTTC.

The CDR3 here is CASSYRQGVIQPQHF. The CDR3 DNA is TGTGCCAGCAGCTATCGACAGGGGGTAATTCAGCCCCAGCATTTT. The chain carries TRBV7-2 and TRBJ1-5, with 9 bases identical to TRBD1. Germline CDR1 SGHTA, CDR2 FQGNSA. The CDR3 covers 15 residues. J gave up 6 bases and V 4 bases, and 7 bases lay outside the gene matches.

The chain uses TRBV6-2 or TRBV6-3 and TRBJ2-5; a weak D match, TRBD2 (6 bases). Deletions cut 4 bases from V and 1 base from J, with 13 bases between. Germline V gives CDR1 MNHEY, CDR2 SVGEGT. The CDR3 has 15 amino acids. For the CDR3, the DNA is TGTGCCAGCAGTTCCCCTCGACTAGGCCAAGAGACCCAGTACTTC. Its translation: CASSSPRLGQETQYF.

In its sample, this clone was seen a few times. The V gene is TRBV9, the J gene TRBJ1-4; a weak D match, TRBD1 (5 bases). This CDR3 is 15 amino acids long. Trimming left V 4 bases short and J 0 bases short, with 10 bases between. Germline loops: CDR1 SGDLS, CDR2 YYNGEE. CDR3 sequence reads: CASSPGTSTNEKLFF. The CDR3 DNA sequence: TGTGCCAGCAGCCCGGGGACCTCAACTAATGAAAAACTGTTTTTT.

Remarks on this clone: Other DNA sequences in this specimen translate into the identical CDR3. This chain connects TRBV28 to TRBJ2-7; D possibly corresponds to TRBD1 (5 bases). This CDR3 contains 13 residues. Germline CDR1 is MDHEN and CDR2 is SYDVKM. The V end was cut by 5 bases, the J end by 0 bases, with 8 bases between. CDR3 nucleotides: TGTGCCAGCAGTCCAGGGTCCTCCTACGAGCAGTACTTC. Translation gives CASSPGSSYEQYF.

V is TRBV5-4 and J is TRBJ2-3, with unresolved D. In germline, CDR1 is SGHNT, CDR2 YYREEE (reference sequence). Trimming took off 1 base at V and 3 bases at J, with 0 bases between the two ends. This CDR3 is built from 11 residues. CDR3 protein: CASSLTDTQYF. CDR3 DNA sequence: TGTGCCAGCAGCTTGACAGATACGCAGTATTTT.

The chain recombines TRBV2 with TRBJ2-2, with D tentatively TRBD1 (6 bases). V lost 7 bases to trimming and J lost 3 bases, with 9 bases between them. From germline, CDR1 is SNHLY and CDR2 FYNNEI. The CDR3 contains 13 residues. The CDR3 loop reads CASTGEYTGELFF. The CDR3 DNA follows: TGTGCCAGCACAGGGGAATACACCGGGGAGCTGTTTTTT.

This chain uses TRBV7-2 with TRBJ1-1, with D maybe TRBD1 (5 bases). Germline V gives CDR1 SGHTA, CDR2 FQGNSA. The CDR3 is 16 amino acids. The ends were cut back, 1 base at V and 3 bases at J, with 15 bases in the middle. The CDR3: CASSLVSGRVYTEAFF. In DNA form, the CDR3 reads TGTGCCAGCAGCTTAGTTTCCGGCAGGGTGTACACTGAAGCTTTCTTT.